This TCR beta chain was identified in a study of blood T cell repertoires in COVID-19. Across the whole study: The samples span acute and convalescent COVID-19 from the United States, Italy and Spain. T cells, B-cell-depleted T cells, or PBMCs supplied cDNA or gDNA.

Per the study methods: Nucleated cell number was recorded as an estimate derived from reference gene primer amplification. The assay was immunoSEQ multiplex PCR, and TCRdb's table has in-frame clones only and misses some. The V and J calls and clone size are taken from that table; D and trimming were inferred from the DNA. Of hundreds of thousands of clones in the sample, around 86% were seen once. CDR1 and CDR2 from the germline V gene are LNHDA and SQIVND (reference sequence). The CDR3 runs 13 residues. V was trimmed by 5 bases and J by 6 bases, leaving 13 bases between them. J is TRBJ1-2 and V is TRBV19; D may be TRBD1 (6 bases). The specimen sequenced was peripheral blood. This TCR derives from a human donor in a cohort sampled during active COVID-19. CDR3 protein: CASSSTGYDGYTF. CDR3 coding DNA: TGTGCCAGTAGTTCGACAGGCTACGATGGCTACACCTTC.